These 25 T cell receptor beta chains were sequenced from one sample in a study of cytomegalovirus exposure and HLA in healthy donors. Both 60 Vbeta primers and 13 Jbeta primers went into the PCR. Produced via immunoSEQ multiplex PCR; TCRdb's table is partial and in-frame only. Of around 180,000 clones listed, around 90% are singletons. Sequencing input: PBMCs. The receptors shown here come from a woman aged 18-29 years in good health and CMV-seronegative.

CDR3 amino acids: CASRSARDLYEQYF. Here the CDR3 DNA reads TGTGCCAGCAGGTCCGCGCGGGACCTCTACGAGCAGTACTTC. The chain is built from TRBV6-6 and TRBJ2-7, with D perhaps matching TRBD2 (6 bases). The CDR3 is 14 residues long. Germline V gives CDR1 MNHNY, CDR2 SVGAGI (reference sequence). Trimming took 6 bases from V and 3 from J, leaving 15 bases between them.

This clone has only a few counts. The chain has TRBV4-1 and TRBJ1-2; a possible D gene is TRBD1 (5 bases). Trimming cost V 2 bases and J 3 bases, with 10 bases left between them. Germline V CDR1 and CDR2: MGHRA, YSYEKL. The length of the CDR3 is 14 residues. In DNA form, the CDR3 reads TGCGCCAGCAGCCAACCCGACAGCTACTATGGCTACACCTTC. This encodes CASSQPDSYYGYTF.

A single count supports this clone. The chain is built from TRBV2 and TRBJ1-3; a weak D match, TRBD1 (5 bases). This CDR3 region has 14 residues. Germline CDR1 reads SNHLY; CDR2 reads FYNNEI. V was trimmed by 4 bases and J by 4 bases, leaving 11 bases between them. CDR3 sequence reads: CASSGGGAGNTIYF. The CDR3, as DNA: TGTGCCAGCAGTGGGGGAGGGGCAGGAAACACCATATATTTT.

The V gene is TRBV6-5, the J gene TRBJ2-7; 10 nucleotides agree with TRBD1. Germline CDR1 is MNHEY and CDR2 is SVGAGI. The ends lost 6 bases at V and 6 bases at J; junction bases unmatched: 11. The CDR3 runs to 15 residues. The CDR3 DNA reads as TGTGCCAGCAGACTCCCCGGGGGGACAGGGGTCGAGCAGTACTTC. Residues: CASRLPGGTGVEQYF.

The rearrangement joins TRBV13 to TRBJ2-3, with D possibly TRBD1 on 5 matching bases. The V gene's germline CDR1 is PRHDT and CDR2 FYEKMQ (reference sequence). The CDR3 covers 14 residues. V was trimmed by 2 bases and J by 4 bases, leaving 10 bases between them. CDR3: CASSLRGTADTQYF. CDR3 coding DNA: TGTGCCAGCAGCTTAAGGGGCACGGCAGATACGCAGTATTTT.

The chain has TRBV6-1 and TRBJ1-1; 10 bases align to TRBD1. Germline V gene lookup returns CDR1 MNHNS and CDR2 SASEGT. The ends lost 6 bases at V and 5 bases at J; junction bases unmatched: 3. This CDR3 is built from 13 residues. The CDR3 DNA is TGTGCCAGCAGGCGGACAGGGGGGACTGAAGCTTTCTTT. Translated: CASRRTGGTEAFF.

The chain uses TRBV10-3 and TRBJ2-3; 9 nucleotides match TRBD1. The CDR3 is 14 amino acids. V gave up 9 bases and J gave up 3 bases; unmatched junction bases: 7. Germline CDR1 and CDR2: ENHRY and SYGVKD. CDR3 residues: CAISTGTGTDTQYF. CDR3 DNA: TGTGCCATTTCTACAGGGACAGGGACAGATACGCAGTATTTT.

This rearrangement joins TRBV27 to TRBJ1-5; 7 bases fit TRBD1. J gave up 9 bases and V 0 bases, and 11 bases lay outside the gene matches. The CDR3 loop spans 16 amino acids. CDR1 is MNHEY and CDR2 is SMNVEV in the germline V gene (reference sequence). The CDR3 protein is CASSLSSTTGLRPQHF. CDR3 in DNA: TGTGCCAGCAGTTTATCGAGTACGACAGGGCTGAGGCCCCAGCATTTT.

The chain carries TRBV7-2 and TRBJ2-1, with D possibly matching TRBD2 (5 bases). The CDR3 sequence is 15 residues long. V was pared by 3 bases and J by 4 bases, with 13 bases between. Looked up from germline, CDR1 is SGHTA and CDR2 is FQGNSA. The CDR3 sequence: CASSFSGPQYNEQFF. In DNA form, the CDR3 reads TGTGCCAGCAGCTTCAGCGGCCCCCAATACAATGAGCAGTTCTTC.

The chain uses TRBV7-9 and TRBJ2-1; the match to TRBD2 covers 9 bases. CDR3 length equals 17 residues. V dropped 1 base and J dropped 4; count of bases not matched to a gene: 8. The germline V gene encodes CDR1 SEHNR and CDR2 FQNEAQ (reference sequence). CDR3 DNA sequence: TGTGCCAGCAGCTTAGTTGCGGGAGGGCCTGGATACAATGAGCAGTTCTTC. It codes for CASSLVAGGPGYNEQFF.

The chain links TRBV11-3 to TRBJ2-5, with 9 bases identical to TRBD1. Trimming removed 2 bases from V and 3 bases from J; junction bases left unmatched: 13. Germline V gives CDR1 SGHNT, CDR2 YENEEA. CDR3 length: 18 residues. The DNA of the CDR3 is TGTGCCAGCAGCTTACACGGTACCACAGGGGGCCGTGAAGAGACCCAGTACTTC. As protein: CASSLHGTTGGREETQYF.

CDR3 in DNA: TGTGCCAGCAGCCACAATGGACAGGGACCGATACTTACTAGCACAGATACGCAGTATTTT. It yields the protein CASSHNGQGPILTSTDTQYF. This chain uses TRBV13 with TRBJ2-3, with 8 bases lining up with TRBD1. Germline trimming cut 5 bases from V and 0 bases from J; bases unmatched to any gene: 19. The germline CDR1 and CDR2 sequences are PRHDT and FYEKMQ (reference sequence). The CDR3 contains 20 residues.

The chain combines TRBV4-2 with TRBJ1-2; D gene uncertain. The CDR3 totals 12 residues. Germline lookup yields CDR1 LGHNA and CDR2 YNFKEQ. V lost 0 bases and J lost 8, with 7 bases in between. CDR3 DNA sequence: TGTGCCAGCAGCCAAGAGCTGAGAGGCTACACCTTC. Encoded protein: CASSQELRGYTF.

This clone was seen a few times. This rearrangement joins TRBV6-1 to TRBJ1-1, with D hard to call. The V end was cut by 4 bases, the J end by 8 bases, with 17 bases between. Germline CDR1 MNHNS, CDR2 SASEGT. This CDR3 has 14 amino acids. The CDR3 loop reads CASSGQDWNSEAFF. In DNA, the CDR3 is TGTGCCAGCAGTGGGCAGGACTGGAACTCCGAAGCTTTCTTT.

This chain links TRBV4-2 with TRBJ2-7; no clear D. The CDR3 has 14 amino acids. The germline V gene has CDR1 LGHNA and CDR2 YNFKEQ. Between the trimmed V and J ends, which lost 4 bases and 0 bases, there was a span of 10 bases. The CDR3 protein is CASSPQSSSYEQYF. The DNA for the CDR3 is TGTGCCAGCAGCCCACAGAGTAGCTCCTACGAGCAGTACTTC.

The chain combines TRBV2 with TRBJ2-7, with 7 bases matching TRBD1. Trimming took 7 bases from V and 2 from J; bases not matched to a gene: 11. This CDR3 comprises 15 residues. CDR1 and CDR2 from the germline V gene are SNHLY and FYNNEI. CDR3 amino acids: CASKERTGKAYEQYF. The CDR3 DNA reads TGTGCCAGCAAGGAACGGACAGGCAAAGCCTACGAGCAGTACTTC.

V usage is TRBV2 and J usage is TRBJ1-1, with 8 bases lining up with TRBD1. The germline gives CDR1 SNHLY, CDR2 FYNNEI. J was trimmed by 3 bases and V by 6 bases; bases with no gene match: 6. CDR3 length equals 14 residues. The CDR3 region has the DNA TGTGCCAGCAGCCGCAGGGGGCAAGACACTGAAGCTTTCTTT. Its protein product is CASSRRGQDTEAFF.

The chain recombines TRBV7-6 with TRBJ2-5; D unresolved. V was pared by 5 bases and J by 9 bases, with 13 bases between. The CDR3 extends over 12 amino acids. Germline-derived CDR1 and CDR2 are SGHVS and FNYEAQ. CDR3 loop: CASSAYLGPQYF. As DNA, the CDR3 is TGTGCCAGCAGCGCCTACCTTGGGCCCCAGTACTTC.

The genes are TRBV4-1 and TRBJ2-5, with 7 bases aligning to TRBD2. This CDR3 has 13 residues. Trimming at V came to 1 base and at J to 5 bases, leaving 1 base not matched to a gene. Germline V gives CDR1 MGHRA, CDR2 YSYEKL. The CDR3 coding sequence is TGCGCCAGCAGCCAAGTGCGGGAGGAGACCCAGTACTTC. This sequence encodes CASSQVREETQYF.

The V and J genes are TRBV2 and TRBJ2-1, with 13 bases aligning to TRBD2. The V gene end was trimmed by 1 base and the J gene end by 3 bases; junction bases not matched to a gene: 12. The CDR3 has 20 amino acids. Germline V gene lookup returns CDR1 SNHLY and CDR2 FYNNEI. CDR3 sequence: CASSEDGLAGVGRFYNEQFF. CDR3 bases: TGTGCCAGCAGTGAAGATGGACTAGCGGGAGTCGGGAGATTCTACAATGAGCAGTTCTTC.

CDR3 nucleotide sequence: TGTGCCAGCAGCAAGGGACAGGGGGCTAACTATGGCTACACCTTC. Amino acids: CASSKGQGANYGYTF. V usage is TRBV7-9 and J usage is TRBJ1-2; 11 nucleotides agree with TRBD1. Germline V lookup: CDR1 SEHNR, CDR2 FQNEAQ (reference sequence). The CDR3 spans 15 residues. V lost 5 bases, J lost 0 bases, and 2 bases stayed unmatched.

This clone was seen only once. The rearrangement links TRBV27 to TRBJ1-1; TRBD1 aligns across 7 bases. CDR1 and CDR2 from the germline V gene are MNHEY and SMNVEV (reference sequence). V lost 6 bases, J lost 4 bases, and 5 bases stayed unmatched. The CDR3 consists of 13 residues. In nucleotides, the CDR3 is TGTGCCAGCAGATTGACAGGGCTCACTGAAGCTTTCTTT. This sequence encodes CASRLTGLTEAFF.

The rearrangement joins TRBV5-1 to TRBJ2-1, with 10 bases matching TRBD2. Germline lookup yields CDR1 SGHRS and CDR2 YFSETQ. The CDR3 runs to 16 residues. With V trimmed by 0 bases and J by 4 bases, 4 bases remained unmatched. CDR3 residues: CASSLDSAGGYNEQFF. In DNA form, the CDR3 reads TGCGCCAGCAGCTTGGACTCAGCGGGGGGGTACAATGAGCAGTTCTTC. The entire variable domain, with the rest obtained from reference TRBV5-1 and TRBJ2-1, is as follows: KAGVTQTPRYLIKTRGQQVTLSCSPISGHRSVSWYQQTPGQGLQFLFEYFSETQRNKGNFPGRFSGRQFSNSRSEMNVSTLELGDSALYLCASSLDSAGGYNEQFFGPGTRLTVL.

This clone has a handful of counts. The chain recombines TRBV6-5 with TRBJ2-6; possible D gene TRBD1, 6 bases. CDR3 length equals 14 residues. Germline CDR1 is MNHEY and CDR2 is SVGAGI. V was clipped by 6 bases and J by 2 bases, with 8 bases between them. CDR3 loop: CASRTGPGANVLTF. The CDR3 DNA is TGTGCCAGCAGGACAGGTCCTGGGGCCAACGTCCTGACTTTC.

The V call is TRBV28, the J call TRBJ2-5; TRBD1 aligns across 9 bases. Trimming removed 5 bases from V and 5 bases from J; junction bases left unmatched: 6. CDR1 is MDHEN, CDR2 SYDVKM, per germline. The CDR3 is 14 residues long. The CDR3 bases are TGTGCCAGCAGTCGACAGGGGGATCGGGAGACCCAGTACTTC. Protein: CASSRQGDRETQYF.